Included here is one TCR beta chain sequence, with context. At the DNA level, this CDR3 is encoded by other sequences in the same sample as well. Generated by immunoSEQ multiplex PCR, the TCRdb table keeps only in-frame clones and is missing some. The sample carries roughly 45,000 clones, 80% to 90% recorded once. The data stem from a study of blood T cell repertoires in COVID-19. Germline CDR1 reads MNHNY; CDR2 reads SVGAGI (reference sequence). The CDR3 totals 12 residues. V was clipped by 8 bases and J by 5 bases, with 12 bases between them. This receptor was taken from a man in his fifties or sixties with active COVID-19. The sequenced sample was peripheral blood. The chain couples TRBV6-6 to TRBJ2-5, with D maybe TRBD1 (6 bases). Here the CDR3 reads CASLERGETQYF. The CDR3 nucleotides read TGTGCCAGCCTCGAAAGGGGGGAGACCCAGTACTTC.